One sample yielded the 5 T cell receptor beta chains listed below, sequenced in a study of cytomegalovirus exposure and HLA in healthy donors. The PCR had 60 Vbeta and 13 Jbeta primers. Only in-frame clones appear in the TCRdb table, and some are missing; sequencing was by immunoSEQ multiplex PCR. The sample lists just over 150,000 clones, roughly 84% occurring once. The specimen sequenced was PBMCs. The receptor set was obtained from a woman aged 18-29 years in good health and CMV-seronegative.

The chain joins TRBV6-1 to TRBJ1-3; maybe TRBD1 (5 bases). This CDR3 comprises 13 residues. V was clipped by 4 bases and J by 8 bases, with 12 bases between them. Germline V lookup: CDR1 MNHNS, CDR2 SASEGT. CDR3 DNA sequence: TGTGCCAGCAGTGGTCCAGGGCTATACACCATATATTTT. It yields the protein CASSGPGLYTIYF.

V and J are TRBV18 and TRBJ1-6; tentative D call: TRBD1 (6 bases). Germline V gives CDR1 KGHSH, CDR2 LQKENI. The CDR3 is made up of 14 amino acids. Trimming pared 5 bases from V and 10 bases from J, leaving 15 bases between. In DNA, the CDR3 is TGTGCCAGCTCAGAAACAGGGAGAGAATCACCCCTCCACTTT. This encodes CASSETGRESPLHF.

This clone occurred a few times. The chain combines TRBV25-1 with TRBJ1-4; 7 nucleotides match TRBD1. V shed 1 base, J shed 4 bases, and the junction held 3 bases outside the gene matches. CDR1 and CDR2 (germline): MGHDK, SYGVNS. The CDR3 extends over 15 amino acids. CDR3 bases: TGTGCCAGCAGTGAATGGGGGACAGTTAATGAAAAACTGTTTTTT. Translated: CASSEWGTVNEKLFF. Variable domain in full (rest from reference TRBV25-1 and TRBJ1-4): EADIYQTPRYLVIGTGKKITLECSQTMGHDKMYWYQQDPGMELHLIHYSYGVNSTEKGDLSSESTVSRIRTEHFPLTLESARPSHTSQYLCASSEWGTVNEKLFFGSGTQLSVL.

This clone was counted a single time. CDR3: CASSQVVVGEGIRDTQYF. The CDR3 DNA sequence: TGCGCCAGCAGCCAAGTGGTTGTGGGGGAGGGGATAAGAGATACGCAGTATTTT. The rearrangement uses TRBV4-1 and TRBJ2-3; 7 positions agree with TRBD2. Germline V gene sequence: CDR1 MGHRA, CDR2 YSYEKL. The CDR3 is 18 amino acids. The V segment lost 1 base and the J segment 5 bases; nucleotides outside the gene matches: 15.

CDR3 in amino acids: CASTLRGNTEAFF. In nucleotides, the CDR3 is TGTGCCAGCACCCTCCGGGGAAACACTGAAGCTTTCTTT. This chain joins TRBV7-9 and TRBJ1-1; D is undetermined. This CDR3 is 13 amino acids long. In germline, CDR1 is SEHNR, CDR2 FQNEAQ (reference sequence). Trimming removed 7 bases at V and 2 bases at J, with 11 bases between.